This TCR beta chain was retrieved from a study of T cell responses to AZD1222 COVID-19 vaccine. The wider study: Second doses were pooled across both intervals (about 4 or about 12 weeks).

Broader study findings: CD4 TCRs linked to vaccination spanned spike, dominating at 160-218 and 743-854. Donors skewed white British and female; clonal diversity was possibly underestimated. In the spike-specific TCR repertoire, nearly half reportedly target unmutated variant regions.

On this clone itself: The antigen remains unidentified.

Clones were read by immunoSEQ multiplex PCR, and TCRdb kept only the in-frame ones, dropping some. The data show over 95,000 clones, more than 85% seen once. The CDR3 totals 15 residues. V lost 1 base, J lost 5 bases, and 13 bases lay in between. Per the germline V gene, CDR1 is MNHEY and CDR2 is SVGEGT. The TCR was taken from an adult in good health. This chain connects TRBV6-2 or TRBV6-3 to TRBJ2-3; D is possibly TRBD1 (5 bases). The material was peripheral blood, obtained on day 0 of AZD1222 vaccination. The CDR3 protein is CASSYWMGRGDTQYF. The CDR3 region has the DNA TGTGCCAGCAGTTACTGGATGGGGCGCGGAGATACGCAGTATTTT.